A selection of T cell receptor beta chains follows, all from one sample in a study of blood T cell repertoires in COVID-19. Measured with immunoSEQ multiplex PCR; TCRdb has only the in-frame clones, and not every one. Counted here are under 45,000 clones, about 87% occurring once; the ten biggest clones make up roughly 13%. The sequenced material came from peripheral blood. These TCRs come from a man in his 60s with active COVID-19. CDR3s include the opening cysteine and the closing phenylalanine or tryptophan. D genes are given only for firm matches. Some rows mark clone size as missing; the rest say once, few, many or name a class of expanded clone.

TRBJ2-3 NA TRBV7-9 TRBD2 CASSTSSGPTDTQYF TGTGCCAGCAGCACCTCTAGCGGCCCCACAGATACGCAGTATTTT
TRBJ1-1 NA TRBV28 TRBD1 CASSLPEDRGVEAFF TGTGCCAGCAGTTTACCCGAGGACAGGGGGGTTGAAGCTTTCTTT
TRBJ1-4 NA TRBV11-2 TRBD1 CASSRRAGGINEKLFF TGTGCCAGCAGCCGTCGGGCAGGGGGAATTAATGAAAAACTGTTTTTT
TRBJ2-3 NA TRBV13 TRBD2 CASSGRLAGGSTDTQYF TGTGCCAGCAGCGGACGCCTAGCGGGAGGAAGCACAGATACGCAGTATTTT
TRBJ1-4 once TRBV18 NA CASSTRQVDNEKLFF TGTGCCAGCTCAACCCGACAGGTCGATAATGAAAAACTGTTTTTT
TRBJ2-3 NA TRBV11-2 TRBD2 CASSLNGRAQDTQYF TGTGCCAGCAGCTTAAACGGGAGGGCCCAAGATACGCAGTATTTT
TRBJ1-1 NA TRBV19 TRBD1 CASSMRQGATEAFF TGTGCCAGTAGTATGCGACAGGGGGCCACTGAAGCTTTCTTT
TRBJ2-4 NA TRBV7-9 NA CASSPVLAQLAKNIQYF TGTGCCAGCAGCCCAGTTCTAGCGCAACTAGCCAAAAACATTCAGTACTTC
TRBJ2-7 NA TRBV28 NA CASSLVEGEEQYF TGTGCCAGCAGTTTGGTCGAGGGGGAAGAGCAGTACTTC
TRBJ2-7 NA TRBV5-4 TRBD1 CASSGTGIPPAYEQYF TGTGCCAGCAGCGGGACAGGGATACCTCCGGCCTACGAGCAGTACTTC
TRBJ1-5 NA TRBV19 NA CASSIGTVNQPQHF TGTGCCAGTAGTATAGGGACAGTTAATCAGCCCCAGCATTTT
TRBJ2-3 NA TRBV19 TRBD2 CASTARGSGNTDTQYF TGTGCCAGTACCGCCCGGGGTAGCGGGAACACAGATACGCAGTATTTT
TRBJ2-1 NA TRBV27 TRBD1 CASSIIGQGMNEQFF TGTGCCAGCAGTATAATCGGACAGGGGATGAATGAGCAGTTCTTC
TRBJ2-5 NA TRBV18 NA CASSRGTEETQYF TGTGCCAGCTCGCGCGGGACAGAAGAGACCCAGTACTTC
TRBJ2-3 NA TRBV7-2 NA CASSLVGTQGDTQYF TGTGCCAGCAGCTTAGTGGGAACCCAGGGGGATACGCAGTATTTT
TRBJ2-3 NA TRBV18 NA CASSPPPVGTDTQYF TGTGCCAGCTCACCACCCCCAGTGGGCACAGATACGCAGTATTTT
TRBJ2-3 NA TRBV10-1 NA CASRAGPETDTQYF TGCGCCAGCAGAGCAGGTCCGGAAACAGATACGCAGTATTTT
TRBJ1-2 NA TRBV29-1 TRBD1 CSVGDRGPYGYTF TGCAGCGTTGGGGACAGGGGCCCCTATGGCTACACCTTC
TRBJ2-3 NA TRBV4-2 NA CASSQDRIDTQYF TGTGCCAGCAGCCAAGACCGTATAGATACGCAGTATTTT
TRBJ2-5 NA TRBV11-2 TRBD1 CASSFGQGHRETQYF TGTGCCAGCAGCTTCGGACAGGGACATAGAGAGACCCAGTACTTC
TRBJ2-3 NA TRBV24-1 NA CATSDFSDTQYF TGTGCCACCAGTGATTTCTCGGATACGCAGTATTTT
TRBJ2-5 NA TRBV27 TRBD1 CASSYSGTGGETQYF TGTGCCAGCAGCTACTCCGGGACAGGGGGAGAGACCCAGTACTTC
TRBJ1-1 NA TRBV2 TRBD1 CASSSTGLNTEAFF TGTGCCAGCAGTTCGACAGGGTTGAACACTGAAGCTTTCTTT
TRBJ2-7 NA TRBV5-6 TRBD1 CASSFGTGEYEQYF TGTGCCAGCAGCTTCGGGACAGGGGAGTACGAGCAGTACTTC
TRBJ2-5 NA TRBV7-8 NA CASSATGIQETQYF TGTGCCAGCAGCGCCACAGGGATCCAAGAGACCCAGTACTTC
TRBJ1-1 NA TRBV25-1 NA CASSGLGQNTEAFF TGTGCCAGCAGTGGGCTGGGACAGAACACTGAAGCTTTCTTT
TRBJ2-4 NA TRBV6-5 NA CASQEIAKNIQYF TGTGCCAGCCAGGAAATAGCCAAAAACATTCAGTACTTC
TRBJ1-2 NA TRBV4-2 TRBD1 CASSQELGQTIYGYTF TGTGCCAGCAGCCAAGAGCTGGGACAGACTATATATGGCTACACCTTC
TRBJ1-2 once TRBV5-1 TRBD1 CASSEGQGGQGYTF TGCGCCAGCAGCGAGGGACAGGGGGGACAGGGCTACACCTTC
TRBJ2-3 NA TRBV15 NA CATSRVFGGVVADTQYF TGTGCCACCAGCAGAGTATTCGGGGGAGTGGTGGCAGATACGCAGTATTTT
TRBJ2-3 NA TRBV5-8 NA CASSRTSDTQYF TGTGCCAGCAGTCGGACTTCAGATACGCAGTATTTT
TRBJ1-1 NA TRBV6-5 TRBD1 CASTLQGAVEAFF TGTGCCAGCACCCTACAGGGGGCTGTGGAAGCTTTCTTT
TRBJ2-3 few TRBV6-5 TRBD2 CASSYPGGTQYF TGTGCCAGCAGTTACCCGGGGGGTACGCAGTATTTT
TRBJ2-3 NA TRBV3-1/TRBV3-2 TRBD1 CASSHRDRETDTQYF TGTGCCAGCAGCCACCGGGACAGGGAAACAGATACGCAGTATTTT
TRBJ2-3 once TRBV5-1 NA CASSLSGTEDTQYF TGCGCCAGCAGCCTCAGCGGTACGGAAGATACGCAGTATTTT
TRBJ1-2 once TRBV15 NA CATSRDSGDYGYTF TGTGCCACCAGCAGAGATTCAGGGGACTATGGCTACACCTTC
TRBJ1-1 NA TRBV6-5 NA CASSYSAHTEAFF TGTGCCAGCAGTTACTCCGCGCACACTGAAGCTTTCTTT
TRBJ1-2 NA TRBV18 NA CASSPGPGSYGYTF TGTGCCAGCTCACCAGGCCCGGGGTCCTATGGCTACACCTTC
TRBJ2-7 NA TRBV3-1/TRBV3-2 TRBD2 CASSQTSGSYEQYF TGTGCCAGCAGCCAAACTAGCGGGAGTTACGAGCAGTACTTC
TRBJ1-1 NA TRBV19 NA CASSSGNSEAFF TGTGCCAGTAGTTCCGGGAACAGTGAAGCTTTCTTT
TRBJ2-2 NA TRBV7-2 TRBD2 CASSLAGGRFRNTGELFF TGTGCCAGCAGCTTAGCAGGCGGGAGGTTTAGAAACACCGGGGAGCTGTTTTTT
TRBJ2-1 NA TRBV5-4 TRBD2 CASSLSSGNYNEQFF TGTGCCAGCAGCTTGTCTAGCGGGAATTACAATGAGCAGTTCTTC
TRBJ2-1 NA TRBV11-3 NA CASSLAGGVYNEQFF TGTGCCAGCAGCTTAGCAGGCGGGGTTTACAATGAGCAGTTCTTC
TRBJ2-5 NA TRBV24-1 TRBD1 CATSDRQGQQETQYF TGTGCCACCAGTGACAGACAGGGCCAACAAGAGACCCAGTACTTC
TRBJ2-1 NA TRBV19 TRBD2 CASNQAGTRSYNEQFF TGTGCCAGTAACCAAGCGGGAACACGGTCCTACAATGAGCAGTTCTTC